This is a list of T cell receptor beta chains from one sample in a study of T cells in Graves' hyperthyroidism and ophthalmopathy. TCRdb re-called the multiplex PCR reads through MiXCR, storing one row per CDR3 protein. The table records about 740,000 distinct CDR3 sequences, less than 15% of them present only once. Sequencing used blood. These receptors came from a woman aged 18-29 years with Graves' hyperthyroidism. CDR3s include the opening cysteine and the closing phenylalanine or tryptophan. The D gene is left open where the match is weak. For some rows the clone size is stated as once, few or many, or as a class when expanded; others skip it.

v_call	clone_size	d_call	j_call	cdr3_aa	cdr3_nt
TRBV13	many	TRBD2	TRBJ2-3	CASSPKRGYTDTQYF	TGTGCCAGCAGCCCGAAGCGGGGATACACAGATACGCAGTATTTT
TRBV6-2/TRBV6-3	-	-	TRBJ1-4	CASSYLAFGGPSEKLFF	TGTGCCAGCAGTTACCTTGCTTTTGGAGGGCCGTCTGAAAAACTGTTTTTT
TRBV27	-	-	TRBJ2-7	CASSYHPDLTYEQYF	TGTGCCAGCAGTTACCATCCGGACCTAACCTACGAGCAGTACTTC
TRBV27	few	-	TRBJ2-1	CASSFGTVYGRQFF	TGTGCCAGCAGTTTCGGGACCGTGTACGGAAGGCAGTTCTTC
TRBV27	many	-	TRBJ1-1	CASSMLQGRGTEAFF	TGTGCCAGCAGTATGTTACAGGGTAGGGGCACTGAAGCTTTCTTT
TRBV7-9	many	TRBD2	TRBJ2-7	CASSLLGIAGPSYEQYF	TGTGCCAGCAGCCTTTTAGGGATAGCGGGACCTTCCTACGAGCAGTACTTC
TRBV29-1	many	-	TRBJ1-1	CSAAQPVRDTEAFF	TGCAGCGCTGCCCAGCCCGTGAGGGACACTGAAGCTTTCTTT
TRBV24-1	many	-	TRBJ2-1	CATSLSSYNEQFF	TGTGCCACCAGTCTTAGCTCCTACAATGAGCAGTTCTTC
TRBV6-1	-	-	TRBJ2-1	CASTLTYLGPQQFF	TGTGCCAGCACCCTGACCTACCTCGGGCCCCAGCAGTTCTTC
TRBV3-1	many	TRBD1	TRBJ2-7	CASSQSPGGYEQYF	TGTGCCAGCAGCCAAAGTCCAGGGGGCTACGAGCAGTACTTC
TRBV3-1	many	TRBD2	TRBJ2-3	CASRGLAGGNTQYF	TGTGCCAGCAGGGGGCTAGCGGGAGGGAATACGCAGTATTTT
TRBV20-1	-	-	TRBJ2-4	CSATGRRLAKNIQYF	TGCAGTGCTACGGGGCGGAGGCTGGCCAAAAACATTCAGTACTTC
TRBV24-1	few	TRBD1	TRBJ2-2	CATRPGQGVSGELFF	TGTGCCACCAGGCCGGGACAGGGTGTATCCGGGGAGCTGTTTTTT
TRBV7-9	few	-	TRBJ1-2	CASRSSSGGGYYGYTF	TGTGCCAGCAGGTCCTCTTCCGGGGGGGGCTACTATGGCTACACCTTC
TRBV7-9	few	TRBD2	TRBJ2-5	CASSLSGVAGETQYF	TGTGCCAGCAGCTTAAGTGGAGTAGCGGGGGAGACCCAGTACTTC
TRBV15	-	-	TRBJ1-6	CATSRGQPSDSPLHF	TGTGCCACCAGCAGAGGCCAGCCGTCGGATTCACCCCTCCACTTT
TRBV27	-	TRBD1	TRBJ1-6	CASSFSGQGNSPLHF	TGTGCCAGCAGTTTCTCCGGACAGGGTAATTCACCCCTCCACTTT
TRBV18	-	-	TRBJ2-4	CASSQEFAKNIQYF	TGTGCCAGCTCACAAGAATTTGCCAAAAACATTCAGTACTTC
TRBV11-3	many	-	TRBJ2-1	CASSPTGGLAFSEQFF	TGTGCCAGCAGCCCTACAGGGGGACTAGCCTTTAGCGAGCAGTTCTTC
TRBV12-3/TRBV12-4	many	TRBD1	TRBJ1-6	CASSPRDRGGSPLHF	TGTGCCAGCAGTCCCCGGGACAGGGGTGGTTCACCCCTCCACTTT
TRBV12-3/TRBV12-4	many	TRBD1	TRBJ2-1	CASRIFVGQGANEQFF	TGTGCCAGCAGGATTTTTGTGGGACAGGGGGCGAATGAGCAGTTCTTC
TRBV2	many	-	TRBJ1-5	CASSSRGQPQHF	TGTGCCAGCAGTTCCAGGGGACAGCCCCAGCATTTT
TRBV27	-	-	TRBJ1-1	CASSSTGFPEAFF	TGTGCCAGCAGTTCCACAGGGTTCCCTGAAGCTTTCTTT
TRBV18	many	TRBD2	TRBJ2-5	CASSPGRGGETQYF	TGTGCCAGCTCACCCGGGAGGGGAGGAGAGACCCAGTACTTC
TRBV4-1	-	TRBD2	TRBJ2-2	CASSQRAGLSTGELFF	TGCGCCAGCAGCCAAAGAGCGGGACTCAGCACCGGGGAGCTGTTTTTT
TRBV2	many	-	TRBJ1-5	CASSVEGPGDYSNQPQHF	TGTGCCAGCAGTGTGGAGGGTCCAGGCGATTATAGCAATCAGCCCCAGCATTTT
TRBV4-3	-	-	TRBJ1-3	CASSQDHSYVFSGNTIYF	TGCGCCAGCAGCCAAGATCATAGCTACGTGTTCTCTGGAAACACCATATATTTT
TRBV27	many	TRBD2	TRBJ2-1	CASSLWGGVIRQSYNEQFF	TGTGCCAGCAGTTTATGGGGGGGAGTAATTAGACAGTCCTACAATGAGCAGTTCTTC
TRBV10-3	many	-	TRBJ1-1	CAISDLGLANTEAFF	TGTGCCATCAGTGATCTAGGGCTGGCAAACACTGAAGCTTTCTTT
TRBV7-2	many	-	TRBJ2-1	CASSLGRFPASEQFF	TGTGCCAGCAGCTTAGGGCGTTTCCCAGCAAGTGAGCAGTTCTTC
TRBV11-2	many	TRBD1	TRBJ2-7	CACEVGQGASYEQYF	TGTGCCTGCGAGGTGGGACAGGGGGCTTCCTACGAGCAGTACTTC
TRBV14	many	-	TRBJ1-6	CASSQTNNSPLHF	TGTGCCAGCAGCCAGACAAACAATTCACCCCTCCACTTT
TRBV12-3/TRBV12-4	few	-	TRBJ1-2	CATRGNRVAGYTF	TGTGCCACCCGGGGTAACAGGGTGGCTGGCTACACCTTC
TRBV7-9	many	-	TRBJ2-3	CASTVAGGTDTQYF	TGTGCCAGCACCGTTGCTGGGGGGACAGATACGCAGTATTTT
TRBV5-6	few	TRBD1	TRBJ1-4	CASSSTGGATNEKLFF	TGTGCCAGCAGCTCCACAGGGGGGGCAACTAATGAAAAACTGTTTTTT
TRBV15	many	-	TRBJ2-3	CATSRDPRAPHTQYF	TGTGCCACCAGCAGAGATCCGCGGGCCCCCCATACGCAGTATTTT
TRBV19	-	-	TRBJ2-7	CASSQMRNRDIRLYEQYF	TGTGCCAGTAGCCAAATGCGTAACCGGGACATCAGGCTTTACGAGCAGTACTTC
TRBV28	many	-	TRBJ2-1	CASIAQTSYNEQFF	TGTGCCAGCATTGCCCAGACCTCCTACAATGAGCAGTTCTTC
TRBV18	many	TRBD1	TRBJ2-7	CASSQGTGNYEQYF	TGTGCCAGCTCACAGGGGACAGGGAACTACGAGCAGTACTTC
TRBV7-2	-	TRBD2	TRBJ2-3	CASSFGTSGRGSTDTQYF	TGTGCCAGCAGCTTCGGGACTAGCGGGAGAGGGAGCACAGATACGCAGTATTTT
TRBV9	-	-	TRBJ2-2	CASSAQGNIGELFF	TGTGCCAGCAGCGCACAGGGTAATATCGGGGAGCTGTTTTTT
TRBV7-6	many	TRBD1	TRBJ2-7	CASSLAAGGNEQYF	TGTGCCAGCAGCTTAGCGGCAGGGGGTAACGAGCAGTACTTC
TRBV7-2	few	TRBD1	TRBJ1-5	CASSKDRVGEQPQHF	TGTGCCAGCAGCAAGGACAGGGTTGGCGAGCAGCCCCAGCATTTT
TRBV15	many	TRBD1	TRBJ2-7	CATSRTYGQGASYEQYF	TGTGCCACCAGCAGAACCTACGGACAGGGCGCCTCCTACGAGCAGTACTTC
TRBV18	few	-	TRBJ2-1	CASSLSGTSNEQFF	TGTGCCAGCTCACTCTCCGGGACAAGCAATGAGCAGTTCTTC
TRBV18	many	-	TRBJ2-5	CASRAVPQETQYF	TGTGCCAGCCGAGCGGTTCCCCAAGAGACCCAGTACTTC
TRBV7-2	-	-	TRBJ2-5	CASSIGDGIGETQYF	TGTGCCAGTAGTATAGGTGACGGGATTGGGGAGACCCAGTACTTC